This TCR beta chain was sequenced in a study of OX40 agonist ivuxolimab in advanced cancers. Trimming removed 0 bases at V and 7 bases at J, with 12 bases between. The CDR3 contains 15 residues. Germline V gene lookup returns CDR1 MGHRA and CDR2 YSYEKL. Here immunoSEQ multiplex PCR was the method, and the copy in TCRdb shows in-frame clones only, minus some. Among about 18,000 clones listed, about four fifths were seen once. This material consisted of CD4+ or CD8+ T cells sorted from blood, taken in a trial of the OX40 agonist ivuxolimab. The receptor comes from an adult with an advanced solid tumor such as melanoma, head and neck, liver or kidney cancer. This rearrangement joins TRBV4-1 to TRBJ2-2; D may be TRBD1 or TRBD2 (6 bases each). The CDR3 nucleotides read TGCGCCAGCAGCCAAGAGCCGGGGGCGGGCGGGGAGCTGTTTTTT. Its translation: CASSQEPGAGGELFF.